These T cell receptor beta chains were read from a single sample in a study of T-cell memory formation after mild COVID-19. TCRdb used MiXCR to reprocess the 5' RACE reads, holding one entry per CDR3 protein. Here the sample spans about half a million distinct CDR3 sequences, roughly 20% being singletons. Sequenced: PBMCs or a T cell subset sorted from them (not recorded which). These receptors came from an adult woman who had mild COVID-19 (a few samples of this study predate the infection). Cell type and time point are not known. Both conserved end residues are part of each CDR3. The order of the fields is D gene, J gene, clone size, V gene, CDR3 protein, CDR3 DNA. D genes are given only for firm matches. A row's size may be missing; if present it is once, few, many or a size class.

D: .; J: TRBJ2-3; size: few; V: TRBV7-9; CDR3: CASSPRGGAGTDTQYF; DNA: TGTGCCAGCAGCCCGCGAGGAGGGGCGGGCACAGATACGCAGTATTTT
D: .; J: TRBJ2-1; size: .; V: TRBV10-3; CDR3: CAISVGGSYNEQFF; DNA: TGTGCCATCAGTGTAGGGGGGTCCTACAATGAGCAGTTCTTC
D: TRBD1; J: TRBJ1-1; size: few; V: TRBV12-3/TRBV12-4; CDR3: CASSYTQGRTEAFF; DNA: TGTGCCAGCAGTTATACACAGGGGAGGACTGAAGCTTTCTTT
D: .; J: TRBJ2-7; size: few; V: TRBV7-9; CDR3: CASSARGAASYEQYF; DNA: TGTGCCAGCAGCGCCCGAGGGGCGGCCTCCTACGAGCAGTACTTC
D: .; J: TRBJ2-7; size: .; V: TRBV6-5; CDR3: CASIGFGRGSLYEQYF; DNA: TGTGCCAGCATCGGTTTCGGCAGGGGATCCCTCTACGAGCAGTACTTC
D: .; J: TRBJ2-7; size: .; V: TRBV5-1; CDR3: CASSLAASSSYEQYF; DNA: TGCGCCAGCAGCTTGGCGGCGTCCAGCTCCTACGAGCAGTACTTC
D: .; J: TRBJ2-5; size: many; V: TRBV9; CDR3: CASGSGQETQYF; DNA: TGTGCCAGCGGAAGTGGCCAAGAGACCCAGTACTTC
D: .; J: TRBJ1-5; size: few; V: TRBV5-6; CDR3: CASSLGARGDQPQHF; DNA: TGTGCCAGCAGCTTAGGGGCCCGGGGAGATCAGCCCCAGCATTTT
D: TRBD1; J: TRBJ1-1; size: .; V: TRBV9; CDR3: CASSVTGGNAEAFF; DNA: TGTGCCAGCAGCGTAACAGGGGGTAACGCTGAAGCTTTCTTT
D: .; J: TRBJ1-1; size: few; V: TRBV5-1; CDR3: CASSFGSGYTEAFF; DNA: TGCGCCAGCAGCTTTGGCTCGGGTTACACTGAAGCTTTCTTT
D: .; J: TRBJ2-1; size: .; V: TRBV7-8; CDR3: CASSHLVIHEQFF; DNA: TGTGCCAGCAGCCACCTAGTAATCCATGAGCAGTTCTTC
D: .; J: TRBJ2-5; size: .; V: TRBV9; CDR3: CASSPTVGGPGSTQYF; DNA: TGTGCCAGCAGCCCTACCGTCGGGGGACCGGGATCGACCCAGTACTTC
D: .; J: TRBJ2-3; size: .; V: TRBV4-2; CDR3: CASSQDLSGTDTQYF; DNA: TGTGCCAGCAGCCAAGATCTAAGCGGCACAGATACGCAGTATTTT
D: TRBD2; J: TRBJ2-1; size: many; V: TRBV5-1; CDR3: CASSLDGGGLYNEQFF; DNA: TGCGCCAGCAGCTTGGATGGCGGGGGGCTTTACAATGAGCAGTTCTTC
D: TRBD1; J: TRBJ2-2; size: .; V: TRBV3-1; CDR3: CASSPHRQGGELFF; DNA: TGTGCCAGCAGCCCCCACCGACAGGGCGGGGAGCTGTTTTTT
D: .; J: TRBJ2-5; size: many; V: TRBV27; CDR3: CASSLYGQAQETQYF; DNA: TGTGCCAGCAGTTTATACGGCCAGGCCCAAGAGACCCAGTACTTC
D: TRBD2; J: TRBJ2-2; size: .; V: TRBV5-1; CDR3: CASSLTSGTNTGELFF; DNA: TGCGCCAGCAGCTTGACTAGCGGGACCAACACCGGGGAGCTGTTTTTT
D: .; J: TRBJ1-2; size: .; V: TRBV20-1; CDR3: CSARDPGLNGYTF; DNA: TGCAGTGCTAGAGATCCGGGACTAAATGGCTACACCTTC
D: .; J: TRBJ2-5; size: .; V: TRBV20-1; CDR3: CSARLGYTSDQETQYF; DNA: TGCAGTGCTAGGCTAGGGTACACCTCGGACCAAGAGACCCAGTACTTC
D: .; J: TRBJ1-2; size: .; V: TRBV7-2; CDR3: CASSLEVHLYGYTF; DNA: TGTGCCAGCAGCTTAGAGGTCCACCTTTATGGCTACACCTTC
D: .; J: TRBJ1-2; size: few; V: TRBV7-3; CDR3: CASKPSPGDGGYTF; DNA: TGTGCCAGCAAACCTTCTCCGGGAGACGGAGGCTACACCTTC
D: TRBD2; J: TRBJ2-3; size: few; V: TRBV25-1; CDR3: CASSEEVVAGRTDTQYF; DNA: TGTGCCAGCAGTGAAGAGGTCGTAGCGGGGCGCACAGATACGCAGTATTTT
D: TRBD1; J: TRBJ2-6; size: .; V: TRBV12-3/TRBV12-4; CDR3: CASSGALRGQGVPGANVLTF; DNA: TGTGCCAGCAGTGGCGCCTTACGGGGACAGGGAGTCCCTGGGGCCAACGTCCTGACTTTC
D: .; J: TRBJ2-2; size: .; V: TRBV12-3/TRBV12-4; CDR3: CASSLVRGGGELFF; DNA: TGTGCCAGCAGTTTAGTTCGGGGCGGCGGGGAGCTGTTTTTT
D: TRBD1; J: TRBJ2-1; size: many; V: TRBV20-1; CDR3: CSARARGRGNEQFF; DNA: TGCAGTGCTAGAGCCAGGGGGCGCGGGAATGAGCAGTTCTTC
D: .; J: TRBJ1-1; size: .; V: TRBV27; CDR3: CASRLGGQNTEAFF; DNA: TGTGCCAGCAGGTTGGGGGGGCAGAACACTGAAGCTTTCTTT
D: .; J: TRBJ2-3; size: .; V: TRBV20-1; CDR3: CSARVQITDTQYF; DNA: TGCAGTGCTAGAGTCCAGATCACAGATACGCAGTATTTT
D: .; J: TRBJ1-1; size: few; V: TRBV12-3/TRBV12-4; CDR3: CASSPPGHPRNTEAFF; DNA: TGTGCCAGCAGTCCCCCGGGACACCCTAGGAACACTGAAGCTTTCTTT
D: .; J: TRBJ2-2; size: .; V: TRBV5-1; CDR3: CASSLERTTTGELFF; DNA: TGCGCCAGCAGCTTGGAGAGAACTACCACCGGGGAGCTGTTTTTT
D: TRBD1; J: TRBJ1-2; size: .; V: TRBV6-1; CDR3: CAIGQGIGVGGYTF; DNA: TGTGCCATAGGACAGGGTATAGGAGTTGGTGGCTACACCTTC
D: .; J: TRBJ2-7; size: few; V: TRBV5-1; CDR3: CASSLEGRVYEQYF; DNA: TGCGCCAGCAGCTTGGAGGGCAGGGTCTACGAGCAGTACTTC
D: .; J: TRBJ1-5; size: few; V: TRBV27; CDR3: CASSFDPYSNQPQHF; DNA: TGTGCCAGCAGTTTCGACCCTTATAGCAATCAGCCCCAGCATTTT
D: .; J: TRBJ2-1; size: .; V: TRBV24-1; CDR3: CATSDPWGSLEAQFF; DNA: TGTGCCACCAGTGATCCCTGGGGGTCGCTCGAGGCGCAGTTCTTC
D: TRBD2; J: TRBJ2-1; size: few; V: TRBV5-1; CDR3: CASSLILAGERYNEQFF; DNA: TGCGCCAGCAGCTTGATCCTAGCGGGAGAAAGGTACAATGAGCAGTTCTTC
D: TRBD1; J: TRBJ2-7; size: .; V: TRBV4-1; CDR3: CASSQDIQGLYEQYF; DNA: TGCGCCAGCAGCCAAGATATACAGGGGCTCTACGAGCAGTACTTC